Listed here are 29 T cell receptor beta chains from one sample, sequenced in a study of blood T cell repertoires in COVID-19. Generated by immunoSEQ multiplex PCR, the TCRdb table keeps only in-frame clones and is missing some. The sample gives around 220,000 clones, roughly 90% of which show up once; 2% to 2.5% is in the top ten. The sample taken for sequencing was peripheral blood. Every receptor here comes from a woman between 35 and 50 years old who had recovered from COVID-19.

This chain connects TRBV7-2 to TRBJ2-4; 8 bases are a match to TRBD1. CDR1 is SGHTA, CDR2 FQGNSA, per germline. Germline trimming cut 5 bases from V and 7 bases from J; bases unmatched to any gene: 10. This CDR3 contains 15 residues. The CDR3 loop is CASSPALDRVNIQYF. CDR3 nucleotides: TGTGCCAGCAGCCCAGCCTTGGACAGGGTGAACATTCAGTACTTC.

The chain combines TRBV6-5 with TRBJ2-7; 9 bases are shared with TRBD1. V lost 6 bases, J lost 0 bases, and 3 bases stayed unmatched. The germline V gene has CDR1 MNHEY and CDR2 SVGAGI. The CDR3 loop spans 14 amino acids. CDR3 sequence: CASRRDRASYEQYF. The CDR3 DNA sequence: TGTGCCAGCAGAAGGGACAGGGCCTCCTACGAGCAGTACTTC.

The count of this clone is one. The chain combines TRBV14 with TRBJ2-1, with 8 bases aligning to TRBD1. Germline V gene sequence: CDR1 SGHDN, CDR2 FVKESK. V shed 1 base and J 7 bases; nucleotides not matched to a gene: 6. The CDR3 has 15 residues. The CDR3 bases are TGTGCCAGCAGCCAAGTTCGTCGACAGGGGAATGAGCAGTTCTTC. Amino acid sequence: CASSQVRRQGNEQFF. Using reference TRBV14 and TRBJ2-1 for the parts outside the CDR3, the full variable domain is EAGVTQFPSHSVIEKGQTVTLRCDPISGHDNLYWYRRVMGKEIKFLLHFVKESKQDESGMPNNRFLAERTGGTYSTLKVQPAELEDSGVYFCASSQVRRQGNEQFFGPGTRLTVL.

The chain carries TRBV4-3 and TRBJ1-5; TRBD1 might be the D (6 bases). V lost 5 bases, J lost 4 bases, and 15 bases lay in between. The V gene's germline CDR1 is LGHNA and CDR2 YSLEER. This CDR3 region has 15 residues. The CDR3 reads CASSKSWDNNQPQHF. The DNA for the CDR3 is TGCGCCAGCAGCAAGAGTTGGGACAATAATCAGCCCCAGCATTTT.

The chain employs TRBV15 and TRBJ1-6; maybe TRBD1 (6 bases). The CDR3 is 15 amino acids. The V gene's germline CDR1 is LNHNV and CDR2 YYDKDF (reference sequence). V was clipped by 0 bases and J by 7 bases, with 10 bases between them. Here the CDR3 DNA reads TGTGCCACCAGCAGAGATGGGGGGGCGAATTCACCCCTCCACTTT. This translates into CATSRDGGANSPLHF.

The rearrangement uses TRBV7-3 and TRBJ2-3; 12 positions agree with TRBD2. With 1 base clipped from V and 5 bases from J, the junction kept 4 bases outside the gene matches. This CDR3 has 16 amino acids. The germline gives CDR1 SGHTA, CDR2 FQGTGA. The CDR3 sequence: CASSLREGLAGDTQYF. DNA for the CDR3: TGTGCCAGCAGCTTAAGGGAGGGACTAGCGGGAGATACGCAGTATTTT.

V is TRBV7-2 and J is TRBJ2-7; 8 positions agree with TRBD1. J lost 2 bases, V lost 3 bases, and 6 bases had no gene match. CDR3 length equals 15 residues. Per the germline V gene, CDR1 is SGHTA and CDR2 is FQGNSA. The CDR3 protein is CASSFYPDRAYEQYF. The CDR3 nucleotides are TGTGCCAGCAGCTTCTACCCGGACAGGGCCTACGAGCAGTACTTC.

The J gene is TRBJ1-2, the V gene TRBV14; 8 positions match TRBD1. Unmatched junction bases numbered 5, after V lost 4 bases and J lost 4 bases. The length of the CDR3 is 14 residues. Germline CDR1 and CDR2: SGHDN and FVKESK. The CDR3 region is CASSRGQGPYGYTF. The CDR3 nucleotides are TGTGCCAGCAGCCGAGGACAGGGACCCTATGGCTACACCTTC. The full variable domain, rest sourced from reference TRBV14 and TRBJ1-2, is EAGVTQFPSHSVIEKGQTVTLRCDPISGHDNLYWYRRVMGKEIKFLLHFVKESKQDESGMPNNRFLAERTGGTYSTLKVQPAELEDSGVYFCASSRGQGPYGYTFGSGTRLTVV.

The CDR3: CATSVGGRYGYTF. Here the CDR3 DNA reads TGTGCCACCAGTGTGGGGGGAAGGTATGGCTACACCTTC. The rearrangement joins TRBV24-1 to TRBJ1-2, with D tentatively TRBD1 (5 bases). V lost 5 bases to trimming and J lost 5 bases, with 11 bases between them. The CDR3 runs to 13 residues. Per the germline V gene, CDR1 is KGHDR and CDR2 is SFDVKD.

This sequence joins TRBV4-3 and TRBJ2-7; 14 bases line up with TRBD2. The CDR3 is 17 amino acids. Germline-derived CDR1 and CDR2 are LGHNA and YSLEER. Losses at the gene ends were 5 bases for V and 3 bases for J; bases not matched to a gene: 9. Here the CDR3 reads CASSYLTSGGVGYEQYF. Written as DNA, the CDR3 is TGCGCCAGCAGCTACCTGACTAGCGGGGGGGTGGGCTACGAGCAGTACTTC.

This chain joins TRBV27 and TRBJ2-7; D remains unclear. Germline V gene lookup returns CDR1 MNHEY and CDR2 SMNVEV (reference sequence). The V end lost 5 bases, the J end lost 7 bases, and 15 bases lay between the germline ends. The CDR3 is 13 residues long. CDR3 bases: TGTGCCAGCAGTCCTACCTTCGGTCGAGAGCAGTACTTC. This sequence encodes CASSPTFGREQYF.

V and J are TRBV5-1 and TRBJ2-5; D possibly corresponds to TRBD1 (7 bases). Germline values: CDR1 SGHRS, CDR2 YFSETQ. The CDR3 runs 15 residues. Trimming removed 4 bases from V and 2 bases from J, with 15 bases in between. This CDR3 is CASSRAGQRQETQYF. CDR3 bases: TGCGCCAGCAGCCGCGCGGGACAGCGTCAAGAGACCCAGTACTTC. The full variable domain, its missing parts supplied by reference TRBV5-1 and TRBJ2-5, is KAGVTQTPRYLIKTRGQQVTLSCSPISGHRSVSWYQQTPGQGLQFLFEYFSETQRNKGNFPGRFSGRQFSNSRSEMNVSTLELGDSALYLCASSRAGQRQETQYFGPGTRLLVL.

This clone was counted a single time. This chain uses TRBV5-6 with TRBJ1-4; no firm D call. The CDR3 spans 16 residues. Deletions cut 2 bases from V and 0 bases from J, with 11 bases between. Germline CDR1 and CDR2: SGHDT and YYEEEE. CDR3 nucleotides: TGTGCCAGCAGCTTTTGGAGCTTTGCAACTAATGAAAAACTGTTTTTT. This translates into CASSFWSFATNEKLFF. The full variable domain, rest sourced from reference TRBV5-6 and TRBJ1-4, is DAGVTQSPTHLIKTRGQQVTLRCSPKSGHDTVSWYQQALGQGPQFIFQYYEEEERQRGNFPDRFSGHQFPNYSSELNVNALLLGDSALYLCASSFWSFATNEKLFFGSGTQLSVL.

The chain links TRBV29-1 to TRBJ1-1; no definite D call. There are 10 residues in the CDR3. Germline CDR1 reads SQVTM; CDR2 reads ANQGSEA. With 6 bases removed from V and 1 base from J, the gap between germline ends came to 3 bases. The CDR3 DNA reads TGCAGCGTCAGGAACACTGAAGCTTTCTTT. This encodes CSVRNTEAFF.

This chain links TRBV11-1 with TRBJ2-3; 7 nucleotides align to TRBD1. In germline, CDR1 is SGHAT, CDR2 FQDESV (reference sequence). With 4 bases clipped from V and 2 bases from J, the junction kept 6 bases outside the gene matches. There are 15 residues in the CDR3. CDR3 residues: CASSSGQAITDTQYF. CDR3 nucleotides: TGTGCCAGCAGCTCCGGACAGGCTATCACAGATACGCAGTATTTT.

This clone was found once. The CDR3 here is CASSRSANYGYTF. The CDR3 region has the DNA TGCGCCAGCAGCCGATCAGCTAACTATGGCTACACCTTC. V is TRBV4-3 and J is TRBJ1-2, with no clear D. Germline V CDR1 and CDR2: LGHNA, YSLEER. The V gene lost 4 bases and the J gene lost 0 bases, with 6 bases spanning the gap. The CDR3 is 13 amino acids.

V and J are TRBV6-5 and TRBJ1-4, with no clear D. The CDR3 runs 15 residues. Trimming pared 6 bases from V and 0 bases from J, leaving 11 bases between. Germline V gene lookup returns CDR1 MNHEY and CDR2 SVGAGI. CDR3 in DNA: TGTGCCAGCAGAGGCGGGCCTGCAACTAATGAAAAACTGTTTTTT. Translation gives CASRGGPATNEKLFF.

The chain links TRBV19 to TRBJ2-1; 14 bases align to TRBD2. CDR1 and CDR2 (germline): LNHDA, SQIVND (reference sequence). The CDR3 sequence is 16 residues long. Germline trimming cut 0 bases from V and 7 bases from J; bases unmatched to any gene: 2. CDR3 protein: CASSIDGTSGGNEQFF. CDR3 nucleotides: TGTGCCAGTAGTATAGATGGGACTAGCGGGGGAAATGAGCAGTTCTTC. The full variable domain, its missing parts supplied by reference TRBV19 and TRBJ2-1, is DGGITQSPKYLFRKEGQNVTLSCEQNLNHDAMYWYRQDPGQGLRLIYYSQIVNDFQKGDIAEGYSVSREKKESFPLTVTSAQKNPTAFYLCASSIDGTSGGNEQFFGPGTRLTVL.

CDR3 DNA sequence: TGTGCCAGCAGTCAGGGACTAGCGGGGGCCTGGGTTGGAGATACGCAGTATTTT. It translates to CASSQGLAGAWVGDTQYF. The chain combines TRBV28 with TRBJ2-3, with 14 bases fitting TRBD2. Unmatched junction bases numbered 12, after V lost 5 bases and J lost 5 bases. The CDR3 has 18 residues. The germline CDR1 and CDR2 sequences are MDHEN and SYDVKM.

The gene calls are TRBV9 and TRBJ1-3; D is unresolved. V was clipped by 1 base and J by 1 base, with 6 bases between them. Germline values: CDR1 SGDLS, CDR2 YYNGEE. The CDR3 loop spans 14 amino acids. CDR3 sequence: CASSVTGSGNTIYF. For the CDR3, the DNA is TGTGCCAGCAGCGTAACGGGTTCTGGAAACACCATATATTTT.

In this sample, this clone turned up a few times. V is TRBV5-5 and J is TRBJ1-5; D call uncertain. This CDR3 is 14 amino acids long. V was trimmed by 2 bases and J by 2 bases, leaving 8 bases between them. From germline, CDR1 is SGHKS and CDR2 YYEKEE (reference sequence). The CDR3: CASSFWLGNQPQHF. CDR3 sequence (DNA): TGTGCCAGCAGCTTTTGGCTTGGCAATCAGCCCCAGCATTTT.

This rearrangement joins TRBV7-3 to TRBJ1-4; 10 positions agree with TRBD1. V lost 5 bases to trimming and J lost 10 bases; unmatched junction nucleotides: 7. Germline V gives CDR1 SGHTA, CDR2 FQGTGA. The CDR3 loop spans 14 amino acids. Written as DNA, the CDR3 is TGTGCCAGCAGCGTCGACAGGGGGCAAGGAAAACTGTTTTTT. Protein sequence: CASSVDRGQGKLFF.

The rearrangement uses TRBV4-3 and TRBJ2-3, with 13 bases fitting TRBD2. Trimming removed 0 bases from V and 1 base from J; junction bases left unmatched: 10. From germline, CDR1 is LGHNA and CDR2 YSLEER. This CDR3 has 20 residues. For the CDR3, the DNA is TGCGCCAGCAGCCAAGATGGACTAGCGGGAGCTATGGTTCGCACAGATACGCAGTATTTT. This translates into CASSQDGLAGAMVRTDTQYF.

The V call is TRBV19, the J call TRBJ2-1; D gene ambiguous. In germline, CDR1 is LNHDA, CDR2 SQIVND (reference sequence). CDR3 length equals 16 residues. V gave up 5 bases and J gave up 4 bases, with 18 bases separating them. The CDR3 nucleotides are TGTGCCAGTAGTGGTTCATACTCCCCCCCGTACAATGAGCAGTTCTTC. Residues: CASSGSYSPPYNEQFF.

V is TRBV5-1 and J is TRBJ1-3; 11 bases align to TRBD1. The CDR3 sequence is 19 residues long. With 4 bases clipped from V and 0 bases from J, the junction kept 12 bases outside the gene matches. The germline CDR1 and CDR2 sequences are SGHRS and YFSETQ. The CDR3 coding sequence is TGCGCCAGCAGCCCGAGCGGGACAGGGGGAATGAACTCTGGAAACACCATATATTTT. Protein sequence: CASSPSGTGGMNSGNTIYF. The full variable domain, completed using reference TRBV5-1 and TRBJ1-3, is KAGVTQTPRYLIKTRGQQVTLSCSPISGHRSVSWYQQTPGQGLQFLFEYFSETQRNKGNFPGRFSGRQFSNSRSEMNVSTLELGDSALYLCASSPSGTGGMNSGNTIYFGEGSWLTVV.

The CDR3 protein is CASSKTSGRGEQFF. CDR3 nucleotide sequence: TGTGCCAGTAGTAAGACTAGCGGGAGGGGCGAGCAGTTCTTC. The chain uses TRBV19 and TRBJ2-1, with 14 bases lining up with TRBD2. The germline V gene has CDR1 LNHDA and CDR2 SQIVND (reference sequence). The V gene end was trimmed by 4 bases and the J gene end by 10 bases; junction bases not matched to a gene: 3. The CDR3 consists of 14 residues. The full variable domain, completed using reference TRBV19 and TRBJ2-1, is DGGITQSPKYLFRKEGQNVTLSCEQNLNHDAMYWYRQDPGQGLRLIYYSQIVNDFQKGDIAEGYSVSREKKESFPLTVTSAQKNPTAFYLCASSKTSGRGEQFFGPGTRLTVL.

This clone was seen a single time. J is TRBJ1-2 and V is TRBV6-5; possibly TRBD1 for D (6 bases). Trimming stripped 4 bases from V and 4 bases from J, with 13 bases between. CDR1 is MNHEY, CDR2 SVGAGI, per germline. The CDR3 sequence is 14 residues long. This CDR3 reads CASSSQGYGYGYTF. The CDR3 region has the DNA TGTGCCAGCAGTTCCCAGGGGTACGGCTATGGCTACACCTTC.

In its sample, this clone was seen once. V and J are TRBV29-1 and TRBJ2-5, with 12 nucleotides matching TRBD2. The germline V gene has CDR1 SQVTM and CDR2 ANQGSEA. The CDR3 covers 14 residues. J gave up 8 bases and V 5 bases, and 9 bases lay outside the gene matches. CDR3 nucleotides: TGCAGCGTTTATAAGGGACTAGCGGGTGGTACCCAGTACTTC. It encodes CSVYKGLAGGTQYF.

The J gene is TRBJ2-7, the V gene TRBV24-1; tentative D call: TRBD1 (5 bases). V was trimmed by 2 bases and J by 5 bases, leaving 12 bases between them. The CDR3 is 14 amino acids. Per germline, CDR1 KGHDR and CDR2 SFDVKD. The CDR3 spells CATSDSTRAHEQYF. The CDR3 DNA reads TGTGCCACCAGTGATTCAACCAGGGCCCACGAGCAGTACTTC.